Below, one T cell receptor beta chain is given with its context. This record comes from a study of T cell responses to AZD1222 COVID-19 vaccine. Trimming shortened V by 6 bases and J by 3 bases, and 14 bases separated the two germline ends. Germline V gene lookup returns CDR1 LNHDA and CDR2 SQIVND (reference sequence). The CDR3 extends over 15 amino acids. Sequenced by immunoSEQ multiplex PCR; TCRdb stores in-frame clones only, minus some. The repertoire holds 65,000 to 75,000 clones, 60% to 85% seen once, with 45% to 50% in the top ten. This material consisted of peripheral blood, taken 28 days after the second AZD1222 dose. This receptor was taken from an adult who received the AZD1222 COVID-19 vaccine. The chain links TRBV19 to TRBJ2-2; the D gene could be TRBD1 or TRBD2 (5 bases each). CDR3 residues: CASRTGTTYTGELFF. For the CDR3, the DNA is TGTGCCAGTAGAACGGGGACCACCTACACCGGGGAGCTGTTTTTT. Supplemented by reference TRBV19 and TRBJ2-2, the full variable domain reads DGGITQSPKYLFRKEGQNVTLSCEQNLNHDAMYWYRQDPGQGLRLIYYSQIVNDFQKGDIAEGYSVSREKKESFPLTVTSAQKNPTAFYLCASRTGTTYTGELFFGEGSRLTVL.